The clone carrying this T cell receptor (beta chain) was recorded at least ten times. Germline V CDR1 and CDR2: SEHNR, FQNEAQ (reference sequence). The CDR3 extends over 16 amino acids. V lost 4 bases and J lost 0; bases outside the gene matches: 8. The data originate from a study of spatial heterogeneity in lung cancer. TCRdb itself ran the 5' RACE reads through MiXCR, one entry per CDR3 protein. The table lists tens of thousands of distinct CDR3 sequences, roughly 7.4% of them singletons. Indicated time point: sample taken at primary tumor resection. Sequencing was performed on whole RNA extracted from tumor and nontumor lung tissue, or from frozen PBMC, and the material was left unsorted.

This chain uses TRBV7-9 with TRBJ1-1; 7 bases match TRBD1. This specimen consisted of PBMCs, obtained at surgery. The sequence derives from a male donor with early-stage non-small cell lung cancer. CDR3 in DNA: TGTGCCAGCAGCTCCAGGGGACAGAGCATGAACACTGAAGCTTTCTTT. This codes for CASSSRGQSMNTEAFF.